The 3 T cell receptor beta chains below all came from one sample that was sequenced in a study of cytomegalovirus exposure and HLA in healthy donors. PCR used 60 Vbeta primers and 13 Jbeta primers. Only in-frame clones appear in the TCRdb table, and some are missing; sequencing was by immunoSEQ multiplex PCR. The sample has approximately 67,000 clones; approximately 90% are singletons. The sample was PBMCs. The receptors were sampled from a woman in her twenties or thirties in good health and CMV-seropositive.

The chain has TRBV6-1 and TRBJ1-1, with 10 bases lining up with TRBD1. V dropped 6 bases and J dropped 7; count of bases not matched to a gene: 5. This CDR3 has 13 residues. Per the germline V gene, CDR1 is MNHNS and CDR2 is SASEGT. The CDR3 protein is CASSRQGAVEAFF. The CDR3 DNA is TGTGCCAGCAGCAGACAGGGGGCGGTTGAAGCTTTCTTT.

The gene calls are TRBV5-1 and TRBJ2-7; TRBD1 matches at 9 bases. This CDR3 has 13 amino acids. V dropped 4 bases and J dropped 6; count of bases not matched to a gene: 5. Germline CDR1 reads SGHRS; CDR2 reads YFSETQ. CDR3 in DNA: TGCGCCAGCAGCCCTGGGGACAGGGTCGAGCAGTACTTC. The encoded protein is CASSPGDRVEQYF.

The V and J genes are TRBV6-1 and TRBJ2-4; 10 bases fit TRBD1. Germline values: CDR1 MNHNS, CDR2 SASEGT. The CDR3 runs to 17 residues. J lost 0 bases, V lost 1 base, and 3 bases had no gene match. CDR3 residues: CASSEETGGLAKNIQYF. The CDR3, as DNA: TGTGCCAGCAGTGAAGAGACAGGGGGCCTAGCCAAAAACATTCAGTACTTC.